A single sample gave rise to the 26 T cell receptor beta chains below, sequenced in a study of post-analysis software for immune sequencing data. Study-level results: Compared with controls, patients had more of about 5 TRBV segments, including TRBV5-6, TRBV5-1 and TRBV20-1.

Libraries were made from TCR beta cDNA, and they carried unique molecular identifiers. In TCRdb, the PCR reads were re-called with MiXCR into one record per CDR3 protein. Altogether just over 250,000 distinct CDR3 sequences are present, 35% to 40% being singletons, with the ten largest covering around 4.8%. These receptors lack a known antigen. The sequenced sample was blood. These receptors came from a girl between 10 and 17 years old with multiple sclerosis.

The chain links TRBV5-1 to TRBJ1-2; D remains ambiguous. This CDR3 has 15 amino acids. The germline V gene has CDR1 SGHRS and CDR2 YFSETQ. Trimming left V 4 bases short and J 5 bases short, with 18 bases between. The CDR3 here is CASSSPETEAYGYTF. CDR3 nucleotide sequence: TGCGCCAGCAGCAGTCCGGAGACGGAGGCGTATGGCTACACCTTC.

Remarks on this clonotype: It may be a read error: a sequence one base away is much more abundant. The chain links TRBV28 to TRBJ2-1; D gene unclear. CDR1 MDHEN and CDR2 SYDVKM come from the germline V gene. This CDR3 contains 12 residues. The V gene lost 8 bases and the J gene lost 4 bases, with 9 bases spanning the gap. The chain's CDR3 is CASPEAYNEQFF. The CDR3 coding sequence is TGTGCCAGCCCCGAGGCGTACAATGAGCAGTTCTTC.

On this clonotype: One base away lies a much larger clone, so this may be a sequencing read error. The CDR3 protein is CATSARPGLAGGSSYNERFF. For the CDR3, the DNA is TGTGCCACCAGTGCTAGACCGGGACTAGCGGGGGGAAGCTCCTACAATGAGCGGTTCTTC. The V and J genes are TRBV24-1 and TRBJ2-1; 15 positions match TRBD2. Germline V CDR1 and CDR2: KGHDR, SFDVKD. The CDR3 length is 20 residues.

The chain couples TRBV7-6 to TRBJ1-1, with TRBD1 as a possible D gene (5 bases). Germline CDR1 SGHVS, CDR2 FNYEAQ. The V gene lost 4 bases and the J gene lost 3 bases, with 15 bases spanning the gap. The CDR3 runs to 15 residues. As DNA, the CDR3 is TGTGCCAGCAGCTCCTTAAACGGGGCCGACACTGAAGCTTTCTTT. It encodes CASSSLNGADTEAFF.

The V and J genes are TRBV5-1 and TRBJ2-5; D not certain. From germline, CDR1 is SGHRS and CDR2 YFSETQ. Trimming removed 0 bases from V and 11 bases from J, with 17 bases in between. This CDR3 comprises 14 residues. The chain's CDR3 is CASSLEVPGNEQYF. CDR3 nucleotides: TGCGCCAGCAGCTTGGAGGTCCCCGGTAATGAGCAGTACTTC. Drawing the rest from reference TRBV5-1 and TRBJ2-5, the complete variable domain is KAGVTQTPRYLIKTRGQQVTLSCSPISGHRSVSWYQQTPGQGLQFLFEYFSETQRNKGNFPGRFSGRQFSNSRSEMNVSTLELGDSALYLCASSLEVPGNEQYFGPGTRLLVL.

The chain has TRBV2 and TRBJ2-1, with D perhaps matching TRBD1 (6 bases). The CDR3 is 15 residues long. V lost 3 bases, J lost 0 bases, and 9 bases lay in between. Germline lookup yields CDR1 SNHLY and CDR2 FYNNEI. The CDR3 loop is CASSDLGGSYNEQFF. The CDR3 coding sequence is TGTGCCAGCAGTGACCTAGGGGGCTCCTACAATGAGCAGTTCTTC.

The chain combines TRBV12-3 or TRBV12-4 with TRBJ2-1; D not resolved. This CDR3 is built from 15 residues. Trimming stripped 2 bases from V and 7 bases from J, with 15 bases between. The CDR3 region is CASSLNYGPSNEQFF. The DNA of the CDR3 is TGTGCCAGCAGTTTAAATTACGGGCCTTCTAATGAGCAGTTCTTC.

The chain couples TRBV20-1 to TRBJ2-1, with a tentative D call TRBD2 (6 bases). Germline values: CDR1 DFQATT, CDR2 SNEGSKA (reference sequence). The V and J ends lost 6 bases and 6 bases respectively, with 18 bases between them. This CDR3 spans 14 amino acids. Here the CDR3 DNA reads TGCAGTGCCACCCGGGAGTACGGGATCAATGAGCAGTTCTTC. Translation: CSATREYGINEQFF.

The rearrangement uses TRBV12-3 or TRBV12-4 and TRBJ1-2; D may be TRBD1 (6 bases). The CDR3 length is 14 residues. V was clipped by 5 bases and J by 4 bases, with 14 bases between them. In DNA, the CDR3 is TGTGCCAGCAGTCCCACACAGGGATTCTATGGCTACACCTTC. It yields the protein CASSPTQGFYGYTF.

In the case of this clonotype: This may arise from a read error, as a much more abundant clone is one base away. The chain recombines TRBV20-1 with TRBJ2-4, with a possible D match to TRBD2 (6 bases). The end of the DNA is better explained by TRBJ2-5, so the J call may be wrong. The germline V gene has CDR1 DFQATT and CDR2 SNEGSKA (reference sequence). The CDR3 loop spans 15 amino acids. The CDR3 DNA is TGCAGTGCCATTCCGGCGAGGGCCGGGGGAGAGACCCAGTACTTC. This encodes CSAIPARAGGETQYF.

This clonotype appeared a few times. The chain employs TRBV24-1 and TRBJ2-2; the D call may be TRBD1 or TRBD2 (5 bases each). CDR1 KGHDR and CDR2 SFDVKD come from the germline V gene. CDR3 length: 16 residues. Deletions cut 12 bases from V and 0 bases from J, with 19 bases between. CDR3 sequence: CASGPRASPNTGELFF. The CDR3 bases are TGTGCCTCGGGACCGCGCGCGAGTCCGAACACCGGGGAGCTGTTTTTT.

This clonotype has ten or more counts. V gene TRBV7-9 combines with J gene TRBJ2-7, with D unclear. V lost 1 base and J 6 bases, leaving 10 bases between the germline ends. Germline V gives CDR1 SEHNR, CDR2 FQNEAQ (reference sequence). The CDR3 consists of 13 residues. This CDR3 reads CASSLGASSEQYF. CDR3 DNA sequence: TGTGCCAGCAGCTTAGGGGCTTCTAGCGAGCAGTACTTC. Together with reference TRBV7-9 and TRBJ2-7, the CDR3 gives the full variable domain: DTGVSQNPRHKITKRGQNVTFRCDPISEHNRLYWYRQTLGQGPEFLTYFQNEAQLEKSRLLSDRFSAERPKGSFSTLEIQRTEQGDSAMYLCASSLGASSEQYFGPGTRLTVT.

This chain links TRBV14 with TRBJ1-1; D gene unclear. V lost 5 bases to trimming and J lost 2 bases, with 9 bases between them. This CDR3 has 13 residues. CDR1 and CDR2 (germline): SGHDN, FVKESK. This chain's CDR3 is CASSIGINTEAFF. The DNA for the CDR3 is TGTGCCAGCAGCATAGGAATCAACACTGAAGCTTTCTTT.

This clonotype was found a few times. This rearrangement joins TRBV6-2 or TRBV6-3 to TRBJ2-3; D is unresolved. Germline V lookup: CDR1 MNHEY, CDR2 SVGEGT. The germline V and J ends were trimmed by 5 bases and 6 bases, with 6 bases remaining between them. The CDR3 is 11 amino acids. DNA of the CDR3: TGTGCCAGCAGTCACACGGATACGCAGTATTTT. Translated, it gives CASSHTDTQYF.

There are many counts of this clonotype. The chain combines TRBV12-3 or TRBV12-4 with TRBJ2-3; 7 bases align to TRBD2. After removal of 3 bases from V and 6 bases from J, the junction contained 9 bases not matched to a gene. The CDR3 is 15 amino acids. CDR3 sequence: CASSFRAGVPDTQYF. CDR3 bases: TGTGCCAGCAGTTTTAGGGCGGGAGTTCCTGATACGCAGTATTTT.

This rearrangement joins TRBV7-2 to TRBJ2-7, with 7 bases that match TRBD1. The CDR3 length is 16 residues. J was trimmed by 4 bases and V by 0 bases; bases with no gene match: 9. Per the germline V gene, CDR1 is SGHTA and CDR2 is FQGNSA. The CDR3 reads CASSLARGTAQYEQYF. DNA for the CDR3: TGTGCCAGCAGCTTAGCGAGGGGGACAGCTCAGTACGAGCAGTACTTC.

This clonotype was detected ten times or more. The gene calls are TRBV29-1 and TRBJ1-2; the D is unclear. Trimming cost V 7 bases and J 4 bases, with 10 bases left between them. The CDR3 is made up of 11 amino acids. Germline-derived CDR1 and CDR2 are SQVTM and ANQGSEA. CDR3 sequence: CSASAAYGYTF. Here the CDR3 DNA reads TGCAGCGCATCGGCAGCCTATGGCTACACCTTC.

The chain uses TRBV12-3 or TRBV12-4 and TRBJ2-3; D is perhaps TRBD2 (6 bases). The CDR3 is 14 residues long. Trimming took off 2 bases at V and 13 bases at J, with 19 bases between the two ends. The CDR3 is CASSLTGGTDAEYF. The CDR3 nucleotides read TGTGCCAGCAGTTTAACCGGGGGAACAGATGCGGAGTATTTT.

The CDR3 spells CASSEPAGGGDNEQFF. Here the CDR3 DNA reads TGTGCCAGCAGTGAGCCCGCCGGCGGGGGGGACAATGAGCAGTTCTTC. The chain links TRBV25-1 to TRBJ2-1, with 9 bases lining up with TRBD2. CDR1 is MGHDK, CDR2 SYGVNS, per germline. The CDR3 is made up of 16 amino acids. V gave up 3 bases and J gave up 5 bases; unmatched junction bases: 8.

This chain links TRBV4-1 with TRBJ2-4; D gene ambiguous. Germline CDR1 and CDR2: MGHRA and YSYEKL. This CDR3 contains 15 residues. Trimming shortened V by 2 bases and J by 0 bases, and 8 bases separated the two germline ends. As DNA, the CDR3 is TGCGCCAGCAGCCAACAGGTTATAGCCAAAAACATTCAGTACTTC. It yields the protein CASSQQVIAKNIQYF.

This clonotype was found many times. V gene TRBV7-9 combines with J gene TRBJ2-6; no clear D gene. V lost 4 bases to trimming and J lost 4 bases, with 5 bases between them. The germline CDR1 and CDR2 sequences are SEHNR and FQNEAQ (reference sequence). The CDR3 is 13 residues long. CDR3 amino acids: CASSSGGANVLTF. CDR3 DNA sequence: TGTGCCAGCAGCTCCGGAGGGGCCAACGTCCTGACTTTC.

This chain joins TRBV20-1 and TRBJ2-3; 10 bases line up with TRBD2. Germline V gene data show CDR1 as DFQATT and CDR2 as SNEGSKA (reference sequence). This CDR3 comprises 15 residues. The J segment lost 5 bases and the V segment lost 2 bases, leaving 7 bases of the junction unmatched. The CDR3 sequence: CSARFGTSAIDTQYF. CDR3 DNA: TGCAGTGCTAGATTCGGGACTAGCGCGATAGATACGCAGTATTTT.

This chain uses TRBV12-3 or TRBV12-4 with TRBJ2-1, with 11 bases that match TRBD2. The V gene end was trimmed by 10 bases and the J gene end by 8 bases; junction bases not matched to a gene: 4. The CDR3 length is 12 residues. The CDR3 DNA reads as TGTGCCATTAGCGGGAGGGACCATGAGCAGTTCTTC. This sequence encodes CAISGRDHEQFF.

The CDR3 nucleotides are TGTGCCAGCAGCATAATCACAGATACGCAGTATTTT. Translation: CASSIITDTQYF. The chain is built from TRBV9 and TRBJ2-3, with no clear D. In germline, CDR1 is SGDLS, CDR2 YYNGEE. The ends were cut back, 4 bases at V and 2 bases at J, with 5 bases in the middle. The CDR3 covers 12 residues.

This clonotype appeared a few times. CDR3 sequence (DNA): TGTGCCAGCATTAAAAGCGGGAGTAACAATGAAAAACTGTTTTTT. Translating gives CASIKSGSNNEKLFF. This rearrangement joins TRBV6-1 to TRBJ1-4; the D is unclear. Germline CDR1 reads MNHNS; CDR2 reads SASEGT. Trimming left V 7 bases short and J 5 bases short, with 17 bases between. The CDR3 runs 15 residues.

This clonotype came up a few times. This chain joins TRBV4-1 and TRBJ2-7; D uncertain. Germline-derived CDR1 and CDR2 are MGHRA and YSYEKL. The CDR3 consists of 13 residues. V was trimmed by 1 base and J by 1 base, leaving 5 bases between them. The chain's CDR3 is CASSQGTSYEQYF. The CDR3 DNA reads TGCGCCAGCAGCCAAGGAACATCCTACGAGCAGTACTTC.